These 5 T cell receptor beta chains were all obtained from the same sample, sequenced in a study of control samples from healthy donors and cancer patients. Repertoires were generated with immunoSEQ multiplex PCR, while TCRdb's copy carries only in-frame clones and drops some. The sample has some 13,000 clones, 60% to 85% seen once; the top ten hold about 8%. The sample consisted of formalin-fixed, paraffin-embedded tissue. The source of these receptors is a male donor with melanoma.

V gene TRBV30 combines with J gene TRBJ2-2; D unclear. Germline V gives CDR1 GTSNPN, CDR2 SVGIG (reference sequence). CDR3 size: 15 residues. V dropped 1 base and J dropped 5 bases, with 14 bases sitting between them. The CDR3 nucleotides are TGTGCCTGGAGTGAGAATCTCCTAAGGACCGGGGAGCTGTTTTTT. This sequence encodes CAWSENLLRTGELFF.

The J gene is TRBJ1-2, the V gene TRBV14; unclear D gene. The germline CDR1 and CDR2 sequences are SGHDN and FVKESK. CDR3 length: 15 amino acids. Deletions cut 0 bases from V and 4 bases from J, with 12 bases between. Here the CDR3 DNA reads TGTGCCAGCAGCCAAGACCCGGCGGGAATCTATGGCTACACCTTC. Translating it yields CASSQDPAGIYGYTF.

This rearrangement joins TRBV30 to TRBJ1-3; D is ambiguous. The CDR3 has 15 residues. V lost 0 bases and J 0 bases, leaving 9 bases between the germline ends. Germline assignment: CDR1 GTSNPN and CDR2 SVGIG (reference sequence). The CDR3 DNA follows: TGTGCCTGGAGTGTAGGGTGGGCCTCTGGAAACACCATATATTTT. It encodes CAWSVGWASGNTIYF.

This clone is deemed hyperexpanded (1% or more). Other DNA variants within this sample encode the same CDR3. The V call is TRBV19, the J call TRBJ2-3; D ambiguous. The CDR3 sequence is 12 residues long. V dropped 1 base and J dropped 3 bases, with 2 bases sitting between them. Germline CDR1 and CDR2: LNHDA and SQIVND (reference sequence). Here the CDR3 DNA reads TGTGCCAGTAGTATAGGAACAGATACGCAGTATTTT. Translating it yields CASSIGTDTQYF.

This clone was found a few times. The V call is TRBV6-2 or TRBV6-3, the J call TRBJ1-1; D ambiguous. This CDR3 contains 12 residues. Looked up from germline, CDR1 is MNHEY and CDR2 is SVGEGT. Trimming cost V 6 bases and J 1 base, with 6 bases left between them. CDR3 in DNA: TGTGCCAGCAGCCGGACGAACACTGAAGCTTTCTTT. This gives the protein CASSRTNTEAFF.